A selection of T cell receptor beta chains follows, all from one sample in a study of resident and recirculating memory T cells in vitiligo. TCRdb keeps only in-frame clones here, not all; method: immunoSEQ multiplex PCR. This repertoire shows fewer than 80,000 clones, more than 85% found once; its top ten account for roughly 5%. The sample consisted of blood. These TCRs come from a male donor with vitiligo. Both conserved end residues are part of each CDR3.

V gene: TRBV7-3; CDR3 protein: CASSSSGEAKVYF
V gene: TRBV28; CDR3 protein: CASSLLRGVGTEAFF
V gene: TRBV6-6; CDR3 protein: CASSYLSGGTDTQYF
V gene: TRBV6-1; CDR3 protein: CASVPGSSYEQYF
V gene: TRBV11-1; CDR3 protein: CASSYRTVGGGSPLHF
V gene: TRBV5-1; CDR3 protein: CASSLEPTGTSSYEQYF
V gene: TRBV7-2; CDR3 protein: CASSFTPTQYF
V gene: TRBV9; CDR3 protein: CASSVGSGGEQYF
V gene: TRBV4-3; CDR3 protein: CASSQASRRTDTQYF
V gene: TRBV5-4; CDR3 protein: CASSTQGTSYEQYF
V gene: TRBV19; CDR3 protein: CASSPFSDSAANYGYTF
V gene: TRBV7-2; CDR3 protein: CASSPATSGAYEQYF
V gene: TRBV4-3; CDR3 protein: CASSPRRGFNYGYTF
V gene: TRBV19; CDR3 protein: CASSRDRGSVIEQFF
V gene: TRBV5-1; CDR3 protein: CASSLYPVAGGDTDTQYF
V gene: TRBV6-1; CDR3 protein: CASGLRGKEKLFF